This passage covers 24 T cell receptor beta chains from one sample sequenced in a study of blood T cell repertoires in COVID-19. TCRdb keeps only in-frame clones here, not all; method: immunoSEQ multiplex PCR. The sample lists approximately 110,000 clones; less than 85% were seen once. Sequencing was carried out using peripheral blood. The source is a human donor in a cohort sampled during active or convalescent COVID-19.

The CDR3 loop reads CASSPGTLHGNEQFF. Written as DNA, the CDR3 is TGTGCCAGCTCACCAGGGACACTGCACGGCAATGAGCAGTTCTTC. This chain joins TRBV18 and TRBJ2-1, with D tentatively TRBD1 (6 bases). V was shortened by 2 bases and J by 6 bases, with 14 bases between the two germline ends. This CDR3 is built from 15 residues. The V gene's germline CDR1 is KGHSH and CDR2 LQKENI.

The rearrangement joins TRBV7-9 to TRBJ2-7; TRBD1 might be the D (6 bases). Germline V gene sequence: CDR1 SEHNR, CDR2 FQNEAQ (reference sequence). This CDR3 has 15 amino acids. The V and J ends lost 4 bases and 2 bases respectively, with 15 bases between them. For the CDR3, the DNA is TGTGCCAGCAGCTCCGAAGGCAGGGGTACCTACGAGCAGTACTTC. Amino acid sequence: CASSSEGRGTYEQYF. Variable domain in full (rest from reference TRBV7-9 and TRBJ2-7): DTGVSQNPRHKITKRGQNVTFRCDPISEHNRLYWYRQTLGQGPEFLTYFQNEAQLEKSRLLSDRFSAERPKGSFSTLEIQRTEQGDSAMYLCASSSEGRGTYEQYFGPGTRLTVT.

The chain employs TRBV7-7 and TRBJ1-1; TRBD1 is a possible D gene (5 bases). V gave up 5 bases and J gave up 5 bases, with 15 bases separating them. Per the germline V gene, CDR1 is SSHAT and CDR2 is FNYEAQ (reference sequence). The CDR3 has 14 amino acids. The CDR3 loop reads CASSPLDKETEAFF. CDR3 nucleotide sequence: TGTGCCAGCAGCCCCCTGGACAAAGAAACTGAAGCTTTCTTT.

This clone has more than one count but fewer than ten. This chain joins TRBV28 and TRBJ2-2; 12 nucleotides agree with TRBD2. CDR1 MDHEN and CDR2 SYDVKM come from the germline V gene. Unmatched junction bases numbered 9, after V lost 10 bases and J lost 9 bases. This CDR3 comprises 14 residues. CDR3 in DNA: TGTGCCACCCTAGCGGGAGGGAAGCTCAGGGAGCTGTTTTTT. Its translation: CATLAGGKLRELFF. The whole variable domain, filled in from reference TRBV28 and TRBJ2-2, reads DVKVTQSSRYLVKRTGEKVFLECVQDMDHENMFWYRQDPGLGLRLIYFSYDVKMKEKGDIPEGYSVSREKKERFSLILESASTNQTSMYLCATLAGGKLRELFFGEGSRLTVL.

This rearrangement joins TRBV6-2 or TRBV6-3 to TRBJ1-1, with TRBD1 matching 8 bases. The junction had 10 bases not matched to a gene; V was cut back by 0 bases and J by 4 bases. Germline V CDR1 and CDR2: MNHEY, SVGEGT. The CDR3 spans 17 residues. As DNA, the CDR3 is TGTGCCAGCAGTTACTCGAGGACAGGGCACGCGGGCACTGAAGCTTTCTTT. This codes for CASSYSRTGHAGTEAFF.

This clone was observed once. This chain connects TRBV23-1 to TRBJ2-7; TRBD1 might be the D (6 bases). TRBV23-1 is labeled an ORF, and its function is uncertain. This CDR3 is 16 amino acids long. Trimming shortened V by 3 bases and J by 1 base, and 16 bases separated the two germline ends. The CDR3 is CASSHPWDTHSYEQYF. As DNA, the CDR3 is TGCGCCAGCAGTCATCCGTGGGACACCCATTCCTACGAGCAGTACTTC.

This chain connects TRBV19 to TRBJ2-2, with D tentatively TRBD1 (5 bases). This CDR3 region has 15 residues. The germline gives CDR1 LNHDA, CDR2 SQIVND (reference sequence). V lost 5 bases and J 1 base, leaving 11 bases between the germline ends. This CDR3 reads CASSFRDRNTGELFF. In DNA form, the CDR3 reads TGTGCCAGTAGTTTCCGCGACAGGAACACCGGGGAGCTGTTTTTT.

This clone was counted between two and nine times. Other DNA sequences within the sample encode an identical CDR3. The V and J genes are TRBV28 and TRBJ1-5; maybe TRBD1 (5 bases). In germline, CDR1 is MDHEN, CDR2 SYDVKM. The CDR3 totals 16 residues. Trimming pared 3 bases from V and 2 bases from J, leaving 14 bases between. The CDR3 DNA is TGTGCCAGCAGTTTTTCGGGGGGTCGGGGCAATCAGCCCCAGCATTTT. Its protein is CASSFSGGRGNQPQHF.

This sequence joins TRBV11-2 and TRBJ2-7; 10 bases match TRBD1. Trimming at V came to 0 bases and at J to 5 bases, leaving 13 bases not matched to a gene. CDR1 is SGHAT, CDR2 FQNNGV, per germline. The length of the CDR3 is 18 residues. The DNA of the CDR3 is TGTGCCAGCAGCTTAGAGGTTTTGTGGACAGGGGGTCTGGACGAGCAGTACTTC. Translating it yields CASSLEVLWTGGLDEQYF.

V is TRBV7-8 and J is TRBJ1-4; D unclear. V shed 5 bases and J shed 6 bases, with 10 bases lying between them. The CDR3 is made up of 13 amino acids. CDR1 SGHVS and CDR2 FQNEAQ come from the germline V gene. CDR3 amino acids: CASSNNRDEKLFF. As DNA, the CDR3 is TGTGCCAGCAGCAACAACAGAGATGAAAAACTGTTTTTT.

The chain is built from TRBV5-1 and TRBJ2-5; 10 bases fit TRBD2. This CDR3 has 18 residues. J gave up 0 bases and V 0 bases, and 8 bases lay outside the gene matches. CDR1 is SGHRS, CDR2 YFSETQ, per germline. CDR3 DNA sequence: TGCGCCAGCAGCTTGGACGTAGCGGGAGGCCTGTACCAAGAGACCCAGTACTTC. Protein: CASSLDVAGGLYQETQYF. Variable domain in full (rest from reference TRBV5-1 and TRBJ2-5): KAGVTQTPRYLIKTRGQQVTLSCSPISGHRSVSWYQQTPGQGLQFLFEYFSETQRNKGNFPGRFSGRQFSNSRSEMNVSTLELGDSALYLCASSLDVAGGLYQETQYFGPGTRLLVL.

This clone occurred a few times. The V and J genes are TRBV27 and TRBJ2-1, with D maybe TRBD1 (5 bases). This CDR3 spans 15 amino acids. The germline CDR1 and CDR2 sequences are MNHEY and SMNVEV (reference sequence). Trimming removed 6 bases from V and 0 bases from J, with 12 bases in between. CDR3 DNA sequence: TGTGCCAGCAGCCACCGACAGACCTCCTACAATGAGCAGTTCTTC. Translation: CASSHRQTSYNEQFF.

V and J are TRBV28 and TRBJ2-7; a weak D match, TRBD1 (5 bases). The CDR3 is made up of 16 amino acids. Germline CDR1 and CDR2: MDHEN and SYDVKM. V was cut by 7 bases and J by 3 bases, with 22 bases left in between. The CDR3: CASTTLVFSRGYEQYF. The CDR3 DNA follows: TGTGCCAGCACCACTCTGGTGTTTAGTAGGGGCTACGAGCAGTACTTC.

The chain couples TRBV27 to TRBJ2-7; TRBD2 agrees at 9 bases. The length of the CDR3 is 16 residues. Germline CDR1 and CDR2: MNHEY and SMNVEV (reference sequence). V shed 6 bases and J 2 bases; nucleotides not matched to a gene: 11. In DNA, the CDR3 is TGTGCCAGCAGGGTGATGCGGGGGGGCTTCGCCTACGAGCAGTACTTC. Protein product: CASRVMRGGFAYEQYF.

The J gene is TRBJ2-2, the V gene TRBV10-3; 9 bases fit TRBD1. After removal of 4 bases from V and 6 bases from J, the junction contained 6 bases not matched to a gene. CDR1 ENHRY and CDR2 SYGVKD come from the germline V gene. The CDR3 loop spans 15 amino acids. The chain's CDR3 is CAISGGTGTAGELFF. CDR3 DNA: TGTGCCATCAGTGGCGGGACAGGGACTGCCGGGGAGCTGTTTTTT.

The chain has TRBV19 and TRBJ2-7, with 7 positions matching TRBD1. Germline V CDR1 and CDR2: LNHDA, SQIVND (reference sequence). J gave up 0 bases and V 5 bases, and 7 bases lay outside the gene matches. The CDR3 length is 15 residues. The CDR3 is CASSSLQGFSYEQYF. CDR3 DNA: TGTGCCAGTAGTTCTTTACAGGGGTTCTCCTACGAGCAGTACTTC.

The chain uses TRBV19 and TRBJ1-1; D call uncertain. V shed 3 bases and J shed 6 bases, with 8 bases lying between them. The CDR3 is 12 amino acids. From germline, CDR1 is LNHDA and CDR2 SQIVND (reference sequence). CDR3 nucleotides: TGTGCCAGTAGTATTGGAGGAGCTGAAGCTTTCTTT. Translated: CASSIGGAEAFF.

The chain couples TRBV19 to TRBJ2-2, with no clear D. The CDR3 is 15 residues long. Germline V lookup: CDR1 LNHDA, CDR2 SQIVND (reference sequence). V was shortened by 7 bases and J by 3 bases, with 15 bases between the two germline ends. CDR3 in amino acids: CASTPDGVHTGELFF. Here the CDR3 DNA reads TGTGCCAGTACCCCCGACGGAGTTCACACCGGGGAGCTGTTTTTT.

This clone has a single count. This rearrangement joins TRBV9 to TRBJ1-6; 7 positions match TRBD1. V dropped 5 bases and J dropped 10; count of bases not matched to a gene: 6. This CDR3 has 13 amino acids. CDR1 is SGDLS, CDR2 YYNGEE, per germline. CDR3 DNA: TGTGCCAGCAGTGTTACAGGGGCCTCACCCCTCCACTTT. Translation: CASSVTGASPLHF.

The chain carries TRBV11-2 and TRBJ1-3; TRBD1 agrees at 7 bases. The junction had 3 bases not matched to a gene; V was cut back by 4 bases and J by 9 bases. The length of the CDR3 is 12 residues. Looked up from germline, CDR1 is SGHAT and CDR2 is FQNNGV. CDR3 region: CASSSPGGTIYF. The CDR3 region has the DNA TGTGCCAGCAGCTCTCCAGGGGGCACCATATATTTT.

The V call is TRBV5-1, the J call TRBJ2-3; 12 bases match TRBD2. The CDR3 covers 19 residues. Per germline, CDR1 SGHRS and CDR2 YFSETQ. The junction had 13 bases not matched to a gene; V was cut back by 2 bases and J by 3 bases. CDR3 sequence (DNA): TGCGCCAGCAGCTTCGTCTCCTTGGCGACTAGCGGGGGAACAGATACGCAGTATTTT. It yields the protein CASSFVSLATSGGTDTQYF.

This clone was picked up one time. This sequence joins TRBV5-1 and TRBJ1-1; TRBD1 agrees at 8 bases. The germline V gene has CDR1 SGHRS and CDR2 YFSETQ. This CDR3 spans 15 amino acids. Germline trimming cut 0 bases from V and 1 base from J; bases unmatched to any gene: 2. The CDR3 DNA is TGCGCCAGCAGCTTGGTCGGGACAGGGAACACTGAAGCTTTCTTT. It translates to CASSLVGTGNTEAFF.

The chain joins TRBV7-9 to TRBJ2-5; D remains unclear. The CDR3 spans 15 residues. V was cut by 1 base and J by 2 bases, with 11 bases left in between. CDR1 SEHNR and CDR2 FQNEAQ come from the germline V gene (reference sequence). CDR3 in DNA: TGTGCCAGCAGCTTAGTGGGTCAGACACAAGAGACCCAGTACTTC. Its translation: CASSLVGQTQETQYF.

CDR3 nucleotide sequence: TGTGCCAGCAGTGAATCGGGGGGGGCTGGAAACACCATATATTTT. Its protein is CASSESGGAGNTIYF. The chain carries TRBV25-1 and TRBJ1-3, with D tentatively TRBD1 (5 bases). CDR3 length: 15 amino acids. Trimming took off 1 base at V and 2 bases at J, with 9 bases between the two ends. CDR1 MGHDK and CDR2 SYGVNS come from the germline V gene.